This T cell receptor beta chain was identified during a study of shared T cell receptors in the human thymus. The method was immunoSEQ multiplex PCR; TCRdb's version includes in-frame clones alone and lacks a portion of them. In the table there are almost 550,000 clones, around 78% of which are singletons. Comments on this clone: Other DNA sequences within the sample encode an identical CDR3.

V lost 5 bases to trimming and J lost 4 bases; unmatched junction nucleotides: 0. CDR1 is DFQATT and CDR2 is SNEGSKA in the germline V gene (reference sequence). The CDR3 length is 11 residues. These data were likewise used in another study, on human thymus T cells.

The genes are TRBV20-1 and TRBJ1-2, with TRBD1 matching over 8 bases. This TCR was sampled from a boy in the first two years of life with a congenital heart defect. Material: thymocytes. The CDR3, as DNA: TGCAGTGCTCAGGGGGCCTATGGCTACACCTTC. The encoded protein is CSAQGAYGYTF.